These T cell receptor beta chains were read from a single sample in a study of spatial heterogeneity in lung cancer. TCRdb re-derived calls from the 5' RACE reads in MiXCR, one entry per CDR3 protein. Of 50,000 to 75,000 distinct CDR3 sequences listed, roughly 6.4% were seen once; the top ten hold 14% to 15%. The sample in question was PBMCs, obtained at surgery. The receptor source for this set is a female donor with early-stage non-small cell lung cancer. Both conserved end residues are part of each CDR3. A D gene is named only where the DNA matches it firmly. Size values are once, few and many counts, or a class for expanded clones, and some rows have none.

J	V	size	D	DNA	CDR3
TRBJ1-6	TRBV5-1	few	NA	TGCGCCAGCAGCTTGGGAACGAATAATTCACCCCTCCACTTT	CASSLGTNNSPLHF
TRBJ2-1	TRBV6-5	many	TRBD2	TGTGCCAGCAGGAGGACTAGCGGGCTCTACAATGAGCAGTTCTTC	CASRRTSGLYNEQFF
TRBJ1-2	TRBV20-1	many	NA	TGCAGTGCTAGAGGGGACTATGGCTACACCTTC	CSARGDYGYTF
TRBJ2-1	TRBV7-2	many	TRBD2	TGTGCCAGCAGTTTACCCGGGGGGGCCAAAGAGCAGTTCTTC	CASSLPGGAKEQFF
TRBJ2-5	TRBV20-1	many	TRBD2	TGCAGTGTTGTGTTAGCGGGAGGCCGGGAGACCCAGTACTTC	CSVVLAGGRETQYF
TRBJ1-2	TRBV12-3/TRBV12-4	many	NA	TGTGCCAGCAGCCCGGGGAGGGCCTATGGCTACACCTTC	CASSPGRAYGYTF
TRBJ1-6	TRBV27	few	TRBD1	TGTGCCAGCAGTTTAGGGACAGGGGCCAATTCACCCCTCCACTTT	CASSLGTGANSPLHF
TRBJ1-5	TRBV5-1	many	NA	TGCGCCAGCAGCTTGGAGGGGAGCACTAGCAATCAGCCCCAGCATTTT	CASSLEGSTSNQPQHF
TRBJ2-2	TRBV3-1	few	NA	TGTGCCAGCAGCCAAGGCGGGGGCCTAGCCGGGGAGCTGTTTTTT	CASSQGGGLAGELFF
TRBJ2-6	TRBV6-1	NA	NA	TGTGCCAGCAGTGCCCTTACAGCCCTCCCCGTCCTGACTTTC	CASSALTALPVLTF
TRBJ1-5	TRBV6-6	few	NA	TGTGCCAGCAGTTCCCCTTGGGGTCAGCCCCAGCATTTT	CASSSPWGQPQHF
TRBJ2-1	TRBV20-1	NA	TRBD2	TGCAGTGCTAGAGATCGGAGCGGGAGTGTGAATGAGCAGTTCTTC	CSARDRSGSVNEQFF
TRBJ2-5	TRBV9	NA	TRBD1	TGTGCCAGCACCTCAGGACAGGGGGCGAGGGAGACCCAGTACTTC	CASTSGQGARETQYF
TRBJ1-2	TRBV6-5	few	NA	TGTGCCAGCAGTTCCGTCTCCCGGGACCGTAACTATGGCTACACCTTC	CASSSVSRDRNYGYTF
TRBJ1-3	TRBV6-6	few	NA	TGTGCCAGCAGTTTAGACAACTCTGGAAACACCATATATTTT	CASSLDNSGNTIYF
TRBJ1-1	TRBV20-1	few	NA	TGCAGTGCTAGGGGAAGGGGACCCGGGCTAAACACTGAAGCTTTCTTT	CSARGRGPGLNTEAFF
TRBJ1-4	TRBV30	many	NA	TGTGCCTGGAACGGGCCAGGGGAAAATGAAAAACTGTTTTTT	CAWNGPGENEKLFF
TRBJ1-1	TRBV7-9	few	TRBD1	TGTGCCAGCAGCTTAGGGGACAGCTACCTCACTGAAGCTTTCTTT	CASSLGDSYLTEAFF
TRBJ2-5	TRBV6-2/TRBV6-3	many	TRBD1	TGTGCCAGCAACCGACAGGGGCAAGAGACCCAGTACTTC	CASNRQGQETQYF
TRBJ2-7	TRBV12-3/TRBV12-4	few	TRBD2	TGTGCCAGCAGGATAGCGGGAGGGCCAGGCGAGCAGTACTTC	CASRIAGGPGEQYF
TRBJ2-4	TRBV28	few	TRBD1	TGTGCCAGCAGTTCATCCGGGACAGGGATGGACATTCAGTACTTC	CASSSSGTGMDIQYF
TRBJ2-7	TRBV12-3/TRBV12-4	many	TRBD1	TGTGCCAGCAGTTTAGCGCAGGGGGCGAACGAGCAGTACTTC	CASSLAQGANEQYF
TRBJ2-7	TRBV7-8	many	TRBD2	TGTGCCAGCAGTCAACGAACTAGCGGGACGTACGAGCAGTACTTC	CASSQRTSGTYEQYF
TRBJ1-1	TRBV2	many	NA	TGTGCCAGCCTCCTACAGGGGAACACTGAAGCTTTCTTT	CASLLQGNTEAFF
TRBJ1-5	TRBV9	many	NA	TGTGCCAGCAGCGTAGGGCCGGGACAAACTCAGCCCCAGCATTTT	CASSVGPGQTQPQHF
TRBJ2-7	TRBV12-3/TRBV12-4	few	TRBD2	TGTGCCAGCAGCCGAGAGCGGGAATCCTACGAGCAGTACTTC	CASSRERESYEQYF
TRBJ2-5	TRBV3-1	few	NA	TGTGCCAGCAGCCAAGCCTCGGTACAGGAAGTGGGCTTC	CASSQASVQEVGF
TRBJ1-3	TRBV5-4	NA	NA	TGTGCCAGCAGCTTGCGGCCCGGTAATACCATATATTTT	CASSLRPGNTIYF
TRBJ2-2	TRBV3-1	many	NA	TGTGCCAGCAGCCAAAACCCAAACCGGGAGCTGTTTTTT	CASSQNPNRELFF
TRBJ1-2	TRBV20-1	many	NA	TGCAGTGCTAGACCAATAGACGGGGCCGGCTATGGCTACACCTTC	CSARPIDGAGYGYTF
TRBJ2-1	TRBV6-2/TRBV6-3	many	NA	TGTGCCAGCAGTTTACAGGGTTACAATGAGCAGTTCTTC	CASSLQGYNEQFF
TRBJ2-5	TRBV11-2	many	NA	TGTGCCAGCAGCTTAGCCGACAGGCGGGAGACCCAGTACTTC	CASSLADRRETQYF
TRBJ1-1	TRBV20-1	many	NA	TGCAGTGCTAGAGACCCGGTGAACACTGAAGCTTTCTTT	CSARDPVNTEAFF
TRBJ1-3	TRBV28	few	NA	TGTGCCAGCACCCTTGGGAGGTCTGGAAACACCATATATTTT	CASTLGRSGNTIYF
TRBJ1-5	TRBV3-1	NA	TRBD1	TGTGCCAGCAGCCAAGGTGTACAGGGGGGTCAGCCCCAGCATTTT	CASSQGVQGGQPQHF
TRBJ2-5	TRBV28	many	NA	TGTGCCAGCAGTCGGGTCCAAGAGACCCAGTACTTC	CASSRVQETQYF
TRBJ2-3	TRBV15	few	TRBD2	TGTGCCACCAGCAGAGATACGACTAGCGGGGGGGCCTGGGATACGCAGTATTTT	CATSRDTTSGGAWDTQYF
TRBJ2-7	TRBV20-1	NA	TRBD2	TGCAGTGCTATTCCCGGGACTACTGACTACGAGCAGTACTTC	CSAIPGTTDYEQYF
TRBJ1-2	TRBV19	many	NA	TGTGCCAGTAGTTGGGATCTCTATGGCTACACCTTC	CASSWDLYGYTF
TRBJ1-2	TRBV10-3	many	TRBD1	TGTGCCATCAGCGGGGGACAGAACTATGGCTACACCTTC	CAISGGQNYGYTF
TRBJ1-4	TRBV12-3/TRBV12-4	NA	TRBD1	TGTGCCAGCAGTTCTCCGACAGGGAAGGATGCTGAAAAACTGTTTTTT	CASSSPTGKDAEKLFF
TRBJ1-1	TRBV5-1	NA	NA	TGCGCCAGCAGCTTAATCGGAGGAGGTAGCACTGAAGCTTTCTTT	CASSLIGGGSTEAFF
TRBJ2-1	TRBV24-1	NA	NA	TGTGCCACCACGGCAGAACACAATGAGCAGTTCTTC	CATTAEHNEQFF
TRBJ1-6	TRBV2	few	NA	TGTGCCAGCAGTGTAGGGGCGGATTCACCCCTCCACTTT	CASSVGADSPLHF
TRBJ1-2	TRBV5-1	many	TRBD1	TGCGCCAGCAGCTTGGAGGCTGGGGGACAGAACTATGGCTACACCTTC	CASSLEAGGQNYGYTF
TRBJ1-5	TRBV9	NA	NA	TGTGCCAGCAGCGTAGACGGGGCGAGTCAGCCCCAGCATTTT	CASSVDGASQPQHF
TRBJ2-5	TRBV29-1	many	NA	TGCAGCGCCGCCATCGGAGGCCGAGAGACCCAGTACTTC	CSAAIGGRETQYF
TRBJ2-5	TRBV29-1	many	TRBD2	TGCAGCGTTGGAACTAGCGGGGATGGAGAGACCCAGTACTTC	CSVGTSGDGETQYF